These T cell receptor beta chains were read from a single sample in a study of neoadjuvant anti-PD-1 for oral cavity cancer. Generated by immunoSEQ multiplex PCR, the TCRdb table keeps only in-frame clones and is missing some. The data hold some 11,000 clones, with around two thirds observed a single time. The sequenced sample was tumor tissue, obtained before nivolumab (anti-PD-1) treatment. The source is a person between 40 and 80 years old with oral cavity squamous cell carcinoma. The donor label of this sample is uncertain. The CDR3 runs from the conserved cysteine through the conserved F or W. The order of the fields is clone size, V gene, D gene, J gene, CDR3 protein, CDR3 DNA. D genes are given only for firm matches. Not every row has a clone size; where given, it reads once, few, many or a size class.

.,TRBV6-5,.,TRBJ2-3,CASSYGGYEGDTQYF,TGTGCCAGCAGTTACGGGGGCTACGAGGGAGATACGCAGTATTTT
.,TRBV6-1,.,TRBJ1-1,CASLGHGNTEAFF,TGTGCCAGCCTAGGACACGGGAACACTGAAGCTTTCTTT
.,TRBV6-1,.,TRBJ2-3,CASSEAVVIGTDTQYF,TGTGCCAGCAGTGAAGCGGTAGTTATTGGCACAGATACGCAGTATTTT
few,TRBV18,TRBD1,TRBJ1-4,CASSSRDRVGEKLFF,TGTGCCAGCTCATCGAGGGACAGAGTCGGCGAAAAACTGTTTTTT
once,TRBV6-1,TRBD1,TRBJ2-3,CASSGRQGRLDTQYF,TGTGCCAGCAGTGGCCGACAGGGGCGCCTGGATACGCAGTATTTT
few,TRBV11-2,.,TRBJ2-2,CASSRPTNTGELFF,TGTGCCAGCAGCCGGCCCACGAACACCGGGGAGCTGTTTTTT
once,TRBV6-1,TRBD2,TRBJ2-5,CASRREELAVETQYF,TGTGCCAGCAGACGCGAGGAACTAGCGGTGGAGACCCAGTACTTC
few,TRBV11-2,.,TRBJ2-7,CASSLEYEQYF,TGTGCCAGCAGCTTAGAATACGAGCAGTACTTC
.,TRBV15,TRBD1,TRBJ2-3,CATSREGGPLTDTQYF,TGTGCCACCAGCAGAGAAGGGGGCCCTCTCACAGATACGCAGTATTTT
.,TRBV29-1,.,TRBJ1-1,CSVAQLLNTEAFF,TGCAGCGTTGCACAGCTGTTGAACACTGAAGCTTTCTTT
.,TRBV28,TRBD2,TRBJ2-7,CASRRGTSGSYEQYF,TGTGCCAGCAGGAGAGGGACTAGCGGTTCCTACGAGCAGTACTTC
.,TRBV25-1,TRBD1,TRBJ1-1,CASSGRGRNTEAFF,TGTGCCAGCAGTGGCAGGGGGAGGAACACTGAAGCTTTCTTT
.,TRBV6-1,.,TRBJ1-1,CASKIVGSGKAFF,TGTGCCAGCAAAATAGTGGGTTCGGGGAAAGCTTTCTTT
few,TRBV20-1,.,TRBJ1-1,CSARPQGLAFF,TGCAGTGCTAGACCTCAGGGTTTAGCTTTCTTT
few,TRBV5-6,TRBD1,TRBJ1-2,CASSRGRSDGYTF,TGTGCCAGCAGCAGGGGGCGCAGCGATGGCTACACCTTC
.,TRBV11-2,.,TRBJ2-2,CASSGWSSTDTGELFF,TGTGCCAGCAGCGGGTGGTCTAGCACCGACACCGGGGAGCTGTTTTTT
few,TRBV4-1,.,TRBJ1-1,CASSKVGYTEAFF,TGCGCCAGCAGCAAGGTAGGGTACACTGAAGCTTTCTTT
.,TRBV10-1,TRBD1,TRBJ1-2,CASSPGQGFYGYTF,TGCGCCAGCAGCCCCGGACAGGGATTCTATGGCTACACCTTC
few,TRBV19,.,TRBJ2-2,CASSPTNTGELFF,TGTGCCAGTAGTCCAACGAACACCGGGGAGCTGTTTTTT
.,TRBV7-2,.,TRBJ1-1,CASSGRGHYEAFF,TGTGCCAGCAGCGGCAGGGGCCACTATGAAGCTTTCTTT
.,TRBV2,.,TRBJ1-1,CASSQSVNTEAFF,TGTGCCAGCAGTCAGAGCGTGAACACTGAAGCTTTCTTT
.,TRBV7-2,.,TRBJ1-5,CASSPGGGSNQPQHF,TGTGCCAGCAGCCCCGGGGGGGGGAGCAATCAGCCCCAGCATTTT
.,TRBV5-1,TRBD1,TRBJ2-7,CASSSWGQAEQYF,TGCGCCAGCAGCTCCTGGGGACAGGCCGAGCAGTACTTC
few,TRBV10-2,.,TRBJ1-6,CASRPSQRNSPLHF,TGCGCCAGCCGGCCATCCCAAAGGAATTCACCCCTCCACTTT
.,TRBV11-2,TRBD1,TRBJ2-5,CASSAGTASPQETQYF,TGTGCCAGCAGCGCTGGGACAGCTTCCCCCCAAGAGACCCAGTACTTC
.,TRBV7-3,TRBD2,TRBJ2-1,CASSPQRLADLNEQFF,TGTGCCAGCAGCCCACAGCGGCTAGCGGATCTCAATGAGCAGTTCTTC
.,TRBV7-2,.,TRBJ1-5,CASSVSWTDAQPQHF,TGTGCCAGCAGCGTCTCGTGGACGGATGCTCAGCCCCAGCATTTT
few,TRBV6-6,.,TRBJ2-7,CASSRDTYEQYF,TGTGCCAGCAGCCGGGACACCTACGAGCAGTACTTC
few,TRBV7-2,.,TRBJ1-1,CASSLDREVEAFF,TGTGCCAGCAGCTTAGACAGGGAGGTTGAAGCTTTCTTT
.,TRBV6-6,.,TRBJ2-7,CASSYEASSYEQYF,TGTGCCAGCAGTTACGAGGCTAGCTCCTACGAGCAGTACTTC
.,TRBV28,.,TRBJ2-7,CASSPQGWDEQYF,TGTGCCAGCAGTCCACAGGGTTGGGACGAGCAGTACTTC
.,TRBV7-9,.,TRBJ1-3,CASSFPGIGGNTIYF,TGTGCCAGCAGCTTCCCAGGGATAGGTGGAAACACCATATATTTT
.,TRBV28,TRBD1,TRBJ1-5,CASSPLTGGTSNQPQHF,TGTGCCAGCAGCCCACTGACAGGGGGCACAAGCAATCAGCCCCAGCATTTT
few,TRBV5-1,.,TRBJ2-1,CASSLASTAEQFF,TGCGCCAGCAGCTTGGCCTCGACAGCTGAGCAGTTCTTC
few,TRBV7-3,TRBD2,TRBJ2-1,CASSSTSGGNNEQFF,TGTGCCAGCAGCTCGACTAGCGGGGGAAACAATGAGCAGTTCTTC
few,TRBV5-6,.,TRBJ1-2,CASSSGQFYGYTF,TGTGCCAGCAGCTCTGGTCAGTTCTATGGCTACACCTTC
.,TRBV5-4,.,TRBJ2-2,CASSLAGTGELFF,TGTGCCAGCAGCTTGGCCGGCACCGGGGAGCTGTTTTTT
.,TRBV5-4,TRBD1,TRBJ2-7,CASSFTGTGSYEQYF,TGTGCCAGCAGTTTCACCGGGACAGGGAGCTACGAGCAGTACTTC
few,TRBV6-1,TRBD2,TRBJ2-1,CASSDGGRAYNEQFF,TGTGCCAGCAGTGACGGCGGGAGAGCCTACAATGAGCAGTTCTTC
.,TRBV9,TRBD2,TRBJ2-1,CASSVLAGVGEQFF,TGTGCCAGCAGCGTCCTAGCGGGAGTCGGTGAGCAGTTCTTC
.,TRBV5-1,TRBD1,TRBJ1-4,CASSDRVNEKLFF,TGCGCCAGCTCAGACAGGGTAAACGAAAAACTGTTTTTT
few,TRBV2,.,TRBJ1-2,CASRRDTYGYTF,TGTGCCAGCAGGAGGGACACCTATGGCTACACCTTC
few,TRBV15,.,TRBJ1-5,CATSRDRVENQPQHF,TGTGCCACCAGCAGAGATAGGGTCGAGAATCAGCCCCAGCATTTT
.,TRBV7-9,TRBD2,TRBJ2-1,CASSLVAGLGNEQFF,TGTGCCAGCAGCTTAGTAGCGGGGCTGGGGAATGAGCAGTTCTTC
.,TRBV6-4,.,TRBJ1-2,CASSLEGHPGYTF,TGTGCCAGCAGTTTGGAGGGACACCCCGGCTACACCTTC
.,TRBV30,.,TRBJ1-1,CAWSVQSVLMNTEAFF,TGTGCCTGGAGTGTACAAAGTGTTTTGATGAACACTGAAGCTTTCTTT
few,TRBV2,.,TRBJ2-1,CASSPGDKSWYNEQFF,TGTGCCAGCAGTCCAGGGGACAAATCGTGGTACAATGAGCAGTTCTTC
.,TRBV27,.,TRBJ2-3,CASSRTTDTQYF,TGTGCCAGCAGTAGAACCACAGATACGCAGTATTTT
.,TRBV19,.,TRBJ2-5,CASQGDRGYGTQYF,TGTGCCTCCCAGGGTGATCGAGGTTATGGGACCCAGTACTTC
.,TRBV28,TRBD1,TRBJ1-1,CASTRDRGTEAFF,TGTGCCAGCACCAGGGACAGGGGAACTGAAGCTTTCTTT
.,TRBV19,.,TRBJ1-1,CASSVGSGRKAFF,TGTGCCAGTAGTGTCGGTTCCGGTAGGAAAGCTTTCTTT
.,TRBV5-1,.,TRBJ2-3,CASSPGSTDTQYF,TGCGCCAGCAGCCCGGGGAGCACAGATACGCAGTATTTT
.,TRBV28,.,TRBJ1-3,CASSSGARNTIYF,TGTGCCAGCAGTTCCGGGGCGAGAAACACCATATATTTT
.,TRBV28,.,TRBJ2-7,CASSSQGPGILSEQYF,TGTGCCAGCAGTTCACAGGGTCCCGGGATCCTCTCCGAGCAGTACTTC